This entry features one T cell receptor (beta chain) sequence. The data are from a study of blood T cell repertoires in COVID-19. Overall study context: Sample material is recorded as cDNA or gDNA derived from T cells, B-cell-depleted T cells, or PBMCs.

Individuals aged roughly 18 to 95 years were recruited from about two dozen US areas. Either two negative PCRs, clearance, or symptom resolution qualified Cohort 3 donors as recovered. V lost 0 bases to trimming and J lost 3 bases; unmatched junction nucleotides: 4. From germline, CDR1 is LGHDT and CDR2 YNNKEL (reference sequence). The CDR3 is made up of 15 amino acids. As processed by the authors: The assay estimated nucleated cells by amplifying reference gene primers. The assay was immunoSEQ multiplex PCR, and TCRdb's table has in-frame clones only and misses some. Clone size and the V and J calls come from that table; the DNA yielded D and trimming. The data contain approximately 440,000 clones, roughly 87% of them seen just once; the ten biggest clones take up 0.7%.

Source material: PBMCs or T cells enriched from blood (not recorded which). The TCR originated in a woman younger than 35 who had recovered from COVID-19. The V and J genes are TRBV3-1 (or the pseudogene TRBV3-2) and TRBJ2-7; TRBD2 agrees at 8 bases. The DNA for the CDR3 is TGTGCCAGCAGCCAAGATACAGCGGGGGACTACGAGCAGTACTTC. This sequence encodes CASSQDTAGDYEQYF.